One sample yielded the 22 T cell receptor beta chains listed below, sequenced in a study of blood T cell repertoires in COVID-19. The repertoire was sequenced with immunoSEQ multiplex PCR; TCRdb's copy has only in-frame clones and lacks some. This table holds about 98,000 clones, around nine tenths found once. The material sequenced was peripheral blood. The receptors were sampled from a man in his forties or fifties with acute or convalescent COVID-19.

V and J are TRBV11-2 and TRBJ2-1; 12 bases agree with TRBD2. The trim removed 8 bases at V and 7 bases at J, leaving 3 bases unmatched. CDR1 SGHAT and CDR2 FQNNGV come from the germline V gene. The CDR3 loop spans 13 amino acids. The CDR3: CASRGTSGNEQFF. The CDR3 DNA follows: TGTGCCAGCCGAGGGACTAGCGGGAATGAGCAGTTCTTC.

The chain joins TRBV11-2 to TRBJ2-7; no clear D. Germline V lookup: CDR1 SGHAT, CDR2 FQNNGV. The CDR3 covers 14 residues. V dropped 0 bases and J dropped 2 bases, with 8 bases sitting between them. The CDR3 protein is CASSLERFPYEQYF. The DNA of the CDR3 is TGTGCCAGCAGCTTAGAGAGATTCCCCTACGAGCAGTACTTC.

This clone has a single count. This chain uses TRBV19 with TRBJ2-3; no definite D call. CDR1 is LNHDA and CDR2 is SQIVND in the germline V gene (reference sequence). V lost 4 bases, J lost 2 bases, and 10 bases lay in between. CDR3 size: 14 residues. The CDR3 sequence: CASSNRWATDTQYF. CDR3 DNA sequence: TGTGCCAGTAGTAATCGGTGGGCCACAGATACGCAGTATTTT.

The V gene is TRBV14, the J gene TRBJ2-3; TRBD1 agrees at 8 bases. Germline-derived CDR1 and CDR2 are SGHDN and FVKESK. The CDR3 consists of 16 residues. J lost 6 bases, V lost 6 bases, and 14 bases had no gene match. The CDR3 loop is CASSLLTGAREDTQYF. The CDR3 region has the DNA TGTGCCAGCAGTCTTTTGACAGGGGCGCGCGAGGATACGCAGTATTTT. The full variable domain, with the rest looked up from reference TRBV14 and TRBJ2-3, is EAGVTQFPSHSVIEKGQTVTLRCDPISGHDNLYWYRRVMGKEIKFLLHFVKESKQDESGMPNNRFLAERTGGTYSTLKVQPAELEDSGVYFCASSLLTGAREDTQYFGPGTRLTVL.

V gene TRBV4-1 combines with J gene TRBJ1-1, with TRBD1 matching 7 bases. The CDR3 has 14 residues. The germline V gene has CDR1 MGHRA and CDR2 YSYEKL. The V gene end was trimmed by 3 bases and the J gene end by 5 bases; junction bases not matched to a gene: 6. CDR3 residues: CASSQRQTGTEAFF. The CDR3 region has the DNA TGCGCCAGCAGCCAGAGACAGACAGGGACTGAAGCTTTCTTT.

This chain joins TRBV4-2 and TRBJ2-1; 9 bases are a match to TRBD1. The length of the CDR3 is 16 residues. The germline V gene encodes CDR1 LGHNA and CDR2 YNFKEQ. V gave up 6 bases and J gave up 2 bases; unmatched junction bases: 8. CDR3 nucleotide sequence: TGTGCCAGCAGAGCCGGACAGGGGACAACCTACAATGAGCAGTTCTTC. It translates to CASRAGQGTTYNEQFF.

The sample holds many counts of this clone. The chain recombines TRBV7-9 with TRBJ1-6; D is ambiguous. This CDR3 is built from 15 residues. Germline-derived CDR1 and CDR2 are SEHNR and FQNEAQ (reference sequence). Trimming took 2 bases from V and 7 from J, leaving 12 bases between them. CDR3 protein: CASSLQSGLNSPLHF. The CDR3 region has the DNA TGTGCCAGCAGCTTACAATCAGGCCTAAATTCACCCCTCCACTTT.

This chain uses TRBV6-5 with TRBJ2-2; D possibly corresponds to TRBD2 (5 bases). The CDR3 has 12 amino acids. Germline V CDR1 and CDR2: MNHEY, SVGAGI. Trimming took off 7 bases at V and 5 bases at J, with 8 bases between the two ends. This CDR3 reads CASNSGTGELFF. CDR3 DNA sequence: TGTGCCAGCAATTCGGGGACCGGGGAGCTGTTTTTT.

This clone showed up just once. This chain uses TRBV7-6 with TRBJ2-5; TRBD2 aligns across 9 bases. Germline lookup yields CDR1 SGHVS and CDR2 FNYEAQ. The J segment lost 1 base and the V segment lost 5 bases, leaving 5 bases of the junction unmatched. The CDR3 sequence is 15 residues long. The CDR3 DNA reads TGTGCCAGCAGCGCCCTGACTAGCGGCCAAGAGACCCAGTACTTC. This sequence encodes CASSALTSGQETQYF.

The chain uses TRBV6-5 and TRBJ1-1, with a weak D call TRBD1 (6 bases). V shed 2 bases and J shed 6 bases, with 10 bases lying between them. Germline V CDR1 and CDR2: MNHEY, SVGAGI. The CDR3 runs 13 residues. The CDR3 sequence: CASSYGQSAEAFF. CDR3 bases: TGTGCCAGCAGTTACGGACAGTCCGCTGAAGCTTTCTTT.

This chain's CDR3 is CASSPPRGNEKLFF. The CDR3 coding sequence is TGTGCCAGCTCACCACCGAGGGGGAATGAAAAACTGTTTTTT. The V gene is TRBV18, the J gene TRBJ1-4, with D possibly TRBD1 on 6 matching bases. Trimming removed 0 bases at V and 5 bases at J, with 7 bases between. CDR3 size: 14 residues. Germline CDR1 is KGHSH and CDR2 is LQKENI.

CDR3 DNA: TGTGCCAGCAGCTGGACTAGCGGGCGAACGGAGCAGTTCTTC. Translation: CASSWTSGRTEQFF. This chain links TRBV5-8 with TRBJ2-1, with TRBD2 matching over 11 bases. After removal of 3 bases from V and 10 bases from J, the junction contained 6 bases not matched to a gene. The CDR3 is 14 residues long. CDR1 is SGHTS, CDR2 YDEGEE, per germline.

The chain carries TRBV5-1 and TRBJ2-1; tentatively, D is TRBD1 (6 bases). The CDR3 consists of 15 residues. The V gene's germline CDR1 is SGHRS and CDR2 YFSETQ. V lost 1 base, J lost 4 bases, and 12 bases lay in between. CDR3 sequence reads: CASSLSRGVYNEQFF. DNA of the CDR3: TGCGCCAGCAGCTTGAGCAGGGGAGTATACAATGAGCAGTTCTTC.

V is TRBV20-1 and J is TRBJ2-1; 7 nucleotides line up with TRBD2. V shed 3 bases, J shed 6 bases, and the junction held 17 bases outside the gene matches. The CDR3 totals 17 residues. Germline CDR1 and CDR2: DFQATT and SNEGSKA (reference sequence). CDR3 nucleotide sequence: TGCAGTGCTAGTCCAGGACTAGGACTTGGAAGACGCAATGAGCAGTTCTTC. As protein: CSASPGLGLGRRNEQFF.

The rearrangement uses TRBV5-1 and TRBJ2-2; 7 positions agree with TRBD1. This CDR3 spans 15 amino acids. V was clipped by 4 bases and J by 1 base; unmatched bases: 4. The germline CDR1 and CDR2 sequences are SGHRS and YFSETQ. CDR3 DNA sequence: TGCGCCAGCAGCCTACGACAGGGGAACACCGGGGAGCTGTTTTTT. Protein product: CASSLRQGNTGELFF.

The chain uses TRBV3-1 (or the pseudogene TRBV3-2) and TRBJ1-3; D gene ambiguous. CDR1 is LGHDT, CDR2 YNNKEL, per germline (reference sequence). Deletions cut 4 bases from V and 6 bases from J, with 16 bases between. The CDR3 has 15 residues. In DNA, the CDR3 is TGTGCCAGCAGCCTCGAGGGAGCGGGAGAAAACACCATATATTTT. Translating gives CASSLEGAGENTIYF.

J is TRBJ1-1 and V is TRBV7-6, with D possibly matching TRBD1 (5 bases). CDR3 length: 11 residues. Trimming cost V 5 bases and J 11 bases, with 12 bases left between them. Germline loops: CDR1 SGHVS, CDR2 FNYEAQ. The CDR3: CASSPGLEAFF. In nucleotides, the CDR3 is TGTGCCAGCAGCCCAGGGTTAGAGGCTTTCTTT.

The chain uses TRBV9 and TRBJ1-1, with TRBD1 matching over 8 bases. Per the germline V gene, CDR1 is SGDLS and CDR2 is YYNGEE. The CDR3 contains 13 residues. Trimming removed 3 bases from V and 8 bases from J; junction bases left unmatched: 6. Here the CDR3 reads CASSAHRGSEAFF. DNA for the CDR3: TGTGCCAGCAGCGCACACAGGGGGTCGGAAGCTTTCTTT. The complete variable domain, with remaining parts taken from reference TRBV9 and TRBJ1-1, reads DSGVTQTPKHLITATGQRVTLRCSPRSGDLSVYWYQQSLDQGLQFLIQYYNGEERAKGNILERFSAQQFPDLHSELNLSSLELGDSALYFCASSAHRGSEAFFGQGTRLTVV.

The chain is built from TRBV7-3 and TRBJ2-2, with D perhaps matching TRBD1 (6 bases). The germline V gene encodes CDR1 SGHTA and CDR2 FQGTGA. The CDR3 runs 15 residues. V dropped 5 bases and J dropped 3 bases, with 13 bases sitting between them. As DNA, the CDR3 is TGTGCCAGCAGCAGCGACAGGAGTCACACCGGGGAGCTGTTTTTT. Translated, it gives CASSSDRSHTGELFF. Supplemented by reference TRBV7-3 and TRBJ2-2, the full variable domain reads GAGVSQTPSNKVTEKGKYVELRCDPISGHTALYWYRQSLGQGPEFLIYFQGTGAADDSGLPNDRFFAVRPEGSVSTLKIQRTERGDSAVYLCASSSDRSHTGELFFGEGSRLTVL.

This chain joins TRBV6-6 and TRBJ1-3; TRBD1 matches 11 bases. The CDR3 is 18 amino acids. With 5 bases clipped from V and 1 base from J, the junction kept 10 bases outside the gene matches. Germline CDR1 MNHNY, CDR2 SVGAGI (reference sequence). The CDR3 DNA follows: TGTGCCAGCAGTCGGGACAGGGGGGTAGGTGGATCTGGAAACACCATATATTTT. Translation: CASSRDRGVGGSGNTIYF.

Here the CDR3 DNA reads TGCGCCAGCAGTGAGTCGCCTAGCGGGGGTGAGCAGTTCTTC. It codes for CASSESPSGGEQFF. The V call is TRBV10-2, the J call TRBJ2-1; the match to TRBD2 covers 10 bases. This CDR3 is built from 14 residues. Germline loops: CDR1 WSHSY, CDR2 SAAADI. J was trimmed by 9 bases and V by 0 bases; bases with no gene match: 2.

The chain recombines TRBV5-4 with TRBJ2-2; TRBD2 is a possible D gene (5 bases). V dropped 0 bases and J dropped 4 bases, with 16 bases sitting between them. The CDR3 length is 17 residues. CDR1 is SGHNT and CDR2 is YYREEE in the germline V gene (reference sequence). The CDR3 bases are TGTGCCAGCAGCTTGGATAGGTCTCGTCGGGGCACCGGGGAGCTGTTTTTT. Protein sequence: CASSLDRSRRGTGELFF. Looking up the rest from reference TRBV5-4 and TRBJ2-2 gives the full variable domain: ETGVTQSPTHLIKTRGQQVTLRCSSQSGHNTVSWYQQALGQGPQFIFQYYREEENGRGNFPPRFSGLQFPNYSSELNVNALELDDSALYLCASSLDRSRRGTGELFFGEGSRLTVL.